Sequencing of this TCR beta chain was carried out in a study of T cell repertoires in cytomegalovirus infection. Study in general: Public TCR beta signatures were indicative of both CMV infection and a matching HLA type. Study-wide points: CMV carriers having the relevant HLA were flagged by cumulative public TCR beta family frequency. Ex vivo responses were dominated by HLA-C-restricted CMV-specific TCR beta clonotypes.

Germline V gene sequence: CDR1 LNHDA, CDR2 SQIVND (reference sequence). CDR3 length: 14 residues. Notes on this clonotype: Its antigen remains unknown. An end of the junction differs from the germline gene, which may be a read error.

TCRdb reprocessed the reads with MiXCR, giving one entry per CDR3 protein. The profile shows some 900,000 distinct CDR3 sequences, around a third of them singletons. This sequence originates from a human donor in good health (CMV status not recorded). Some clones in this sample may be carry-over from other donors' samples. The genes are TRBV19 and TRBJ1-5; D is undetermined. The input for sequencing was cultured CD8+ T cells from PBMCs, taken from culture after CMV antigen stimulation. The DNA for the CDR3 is TGTGCCAGTAGGATAGGCGGGTATTATCAGCCCCAGCATTTT. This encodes CASRIGGYYQPQHF.